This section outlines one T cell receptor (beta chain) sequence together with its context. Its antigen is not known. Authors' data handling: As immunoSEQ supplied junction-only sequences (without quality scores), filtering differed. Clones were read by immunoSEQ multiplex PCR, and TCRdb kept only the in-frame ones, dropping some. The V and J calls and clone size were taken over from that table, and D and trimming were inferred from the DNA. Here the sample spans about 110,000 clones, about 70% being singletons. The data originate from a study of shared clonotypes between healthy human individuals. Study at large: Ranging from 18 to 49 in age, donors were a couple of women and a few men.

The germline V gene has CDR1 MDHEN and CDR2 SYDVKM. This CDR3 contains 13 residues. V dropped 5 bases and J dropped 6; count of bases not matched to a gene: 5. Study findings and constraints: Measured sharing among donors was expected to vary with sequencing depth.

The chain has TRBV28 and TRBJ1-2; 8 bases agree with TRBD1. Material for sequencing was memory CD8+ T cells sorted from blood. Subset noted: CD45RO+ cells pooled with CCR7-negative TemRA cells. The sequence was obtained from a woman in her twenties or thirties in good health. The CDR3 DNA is TGTGCCAGCAGTGCGGACAGGGTGCATGGCTACACCTTC. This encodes CASSADRVHGYTF.